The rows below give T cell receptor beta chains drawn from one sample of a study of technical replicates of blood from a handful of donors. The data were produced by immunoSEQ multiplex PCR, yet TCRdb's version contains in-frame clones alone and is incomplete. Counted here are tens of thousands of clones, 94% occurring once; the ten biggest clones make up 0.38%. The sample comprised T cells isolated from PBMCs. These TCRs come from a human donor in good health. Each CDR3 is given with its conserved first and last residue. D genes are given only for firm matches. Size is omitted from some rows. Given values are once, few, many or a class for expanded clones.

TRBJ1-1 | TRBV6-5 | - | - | TGTGCCAGCAAAACAGGGTTGAACACTGAAGCTTTCTTT | CASKTGLNTEAFF
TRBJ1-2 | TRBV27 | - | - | TGTGCCAGCAGTTTATCCCTGACAGGAGTCGGCTACACCTTC | CASSLSLTGVGYTF
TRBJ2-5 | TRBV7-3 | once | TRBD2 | TGTGCCAGCAGCTTACTAGCGGGAGGACTGGAGACCCAGTACTTC | CASSLLAGGLETQYF
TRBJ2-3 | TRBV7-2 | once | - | TGTGCCAGCAGCTTAGAGTTGAGCAGGGTCCTCCCCACAGATACGCAGTATTTT | CASSLELSRVLPTDTQYF
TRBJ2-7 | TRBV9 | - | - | TGTGCCAGCAGCGTTCAGGGTCGCGACGAGCAGTACTTC | CASSVQGRDEQYF
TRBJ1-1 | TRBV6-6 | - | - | TGTGCCAGCAGGGGATGGAGGACTGAAGCTTTCTTT | CASRGWRTEAFF
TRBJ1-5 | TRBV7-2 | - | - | TGTGCCAGCAGCTTAGACAGTTCTCAGCCCCAGCATTTT | CASSLDSSQPQHF
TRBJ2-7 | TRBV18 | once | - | TGTGCCAGCTCAGCCCCCGGGAACTACGAGCAGTACTTC | CASSAPGNYEQYF
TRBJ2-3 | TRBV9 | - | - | TGTGCCAGCAGCGTAGGAACGGGGATGGCTGTTACGCAGTATTTT | CASSVGTGMAVTQYF
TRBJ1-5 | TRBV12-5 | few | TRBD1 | TGTGCTAGTGGTCCCTCGACAGGGTCCTCGGATCAGCCCCAGCATTTT | CASGPSTGSSDQPQHF
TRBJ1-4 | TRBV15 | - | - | TGTGCCACCAGCACCCGACAGGCAGCTAATGAAAAACTGTTTTTT | CATSTRQAANEKLFF
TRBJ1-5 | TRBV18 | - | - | TGTGCCAGCTCACCCCCCAGGGGAAGCAATCAGCCCCAGCATTTT | CASSPPRGSNQPQHF
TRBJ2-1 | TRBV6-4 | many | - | TGTGCCAGCAGTGACAGGTGGCTAGATGAGCAGTTCTTC | CASSDRWLDEQFF
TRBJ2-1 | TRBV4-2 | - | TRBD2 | TGTGCCAGCAGCCAAGATGGGACTAGCAATGAGCAGTTCTTC | CASSQDGTSNEQFF
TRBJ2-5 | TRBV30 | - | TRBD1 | TGTGCCTGGACGGCGGGGACAGGAGCGGAAGAGACCCAGTACTTC | CAWTAGTGAEETQYF
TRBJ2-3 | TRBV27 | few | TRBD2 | TGTGCCAGCAGTAAACTAGCGGGAGAGGGGGATACGCAGTATTTT | CASSKLAGEGDTQYF
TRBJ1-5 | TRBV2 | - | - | TGTGCCAGCACCCCATTCGCCGAGGGCAATCAGCCCCAGCATTTT | CASTPFAEGNQPQHF
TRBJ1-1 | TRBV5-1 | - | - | TGCGCCAGCAGCTTGGGTCAGGGAGGCACTGAAGCTTTCTTT | CASSLGQGGTEAFF
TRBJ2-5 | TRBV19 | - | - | TGTGCCAGTAGTATAAGAGGAACGGACCAAGAGACCCAGTACTTC | CASSIRGTDQETQYF
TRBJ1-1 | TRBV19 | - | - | TGTGCCAGTAGCTCTTACACTGAAGCTTTCTTT | CASSSYTEAFF
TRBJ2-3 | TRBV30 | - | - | TGTGCCTGGAGGAGTCCTAGCACAGATACGCAGTATTTT | CAWRSPSTDTQYF
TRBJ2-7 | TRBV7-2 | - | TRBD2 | TGTGCCAGCAGCCGCTGGGGGGGACCCGAGCAGTACTTC | CASSRWGGPEQYF
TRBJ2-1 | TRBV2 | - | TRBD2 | TGTGCCAGCAGTGAATTAGCGTCTAGCGGGGCCTACAATGAGCAGTTCTTC | CASSELASSGAYNEQFF
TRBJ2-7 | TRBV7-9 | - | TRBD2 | TGTGCCAGCAGACCTAGCGGAATTAGCTCCTACGAGCAGTACTTC | CASRPSGISSYEQYF
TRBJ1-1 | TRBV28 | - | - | TGTGCCAGAAATCCAGAAGCTTTCTTT | CARNPEAFF
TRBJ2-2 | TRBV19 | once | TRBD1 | TGTGCCAGTACCGGGACAGGGGGTTCCGGGGAGCTGTTTTTT | CASTGTGGSGELFF
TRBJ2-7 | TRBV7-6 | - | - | TGTGCCAGCAGCTTAGCGGCAGGGGGCGGGGGATCCTACGAGCAGTACTTC | CASSLAAGGGGSYEQYF
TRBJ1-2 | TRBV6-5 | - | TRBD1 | TGTGCCAGTACCGGGACAGGGGGCTTTGGCTACACCTTC | CASTGTGGFGYTF
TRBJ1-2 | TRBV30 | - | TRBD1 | TGTGCCTGGGAACTAGGGACAGTCTTATCGGGCTACACCTTC | CAWELGTVLSGYTF
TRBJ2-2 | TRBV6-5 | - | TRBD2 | TGTGCCAGCAGCAATCGGGGGGTGAACACCGGGGAGCTGTTTTTT | CASSNRGVNTGELFF
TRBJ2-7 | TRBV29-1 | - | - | TGCAGCGTTGAAGCAGGGGAGGGCTACGAGCAGTACTTC | CSVEAGEGYEQYF
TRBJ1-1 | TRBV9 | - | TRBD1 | TGTGCCAGCAGCGCCCGACAGGGCACTGAAGCTTTCTTT | CASSARQGTEAFF
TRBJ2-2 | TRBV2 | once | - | TGTGCCAGCAGTGAAAGCGGCGACAGGCTAACCGGGGAGCTGTTTTTT | CASSESGDRLTGELFF
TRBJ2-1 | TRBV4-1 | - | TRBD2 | TGCGCCAGCAGCCAGATAGCGGGAGAGGTCGAGCAGTTCTTC | CASSQIAGEVEQFF
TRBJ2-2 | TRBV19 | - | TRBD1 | TGTGCCAGTAGTACGGCAGGGGGCCTTACCGGGGAGCTGTTTTTT | CASSTAGGLTGELFF
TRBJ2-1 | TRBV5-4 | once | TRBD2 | TGTGCCAGTAACCGGGTGGCGGGAGGGAATGAGCAGTTCTTC | CASNRVAGGNEQFF
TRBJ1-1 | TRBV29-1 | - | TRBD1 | TGCAGTGCTCCTTTCACAGGGGGGAATTTCTTT | CSAPFTGGNFF
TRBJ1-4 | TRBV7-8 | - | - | TGTGCCAGCAGCTTAATATTCAGTCGGGGGGTTAATGAAAAACTGTTTTTT | CASSLIFSRGVNEKLFF
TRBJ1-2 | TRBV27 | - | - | TGTGCCAGCAGTTTATCGTGGGGGGGCGGCTATGGCTACACCTTC | CASSLSWGGGYGYTF
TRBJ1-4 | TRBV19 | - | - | TGTGCCAGTAGTATGGCTTTGGGACATTCTAATGAAAAACTGTTTTTT | CASSMALGHSNEKLFF
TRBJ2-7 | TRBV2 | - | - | TGTGCCAGCAGTGAAGGAGGCGAGCAGTACTTC | CASSEGGEQYF
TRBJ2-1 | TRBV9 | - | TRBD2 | TGTGCCAGCAGCGGAGCTGAGCGGGAGGTATACAATGAGCAGTTCTTC | CASSGAEREVYNEQFF
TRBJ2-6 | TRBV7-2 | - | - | TGTGCCAGCGGGTGGAGCTCTGGGGCCAACGTCCTGACTTTC | CASGWSSGANVLTF
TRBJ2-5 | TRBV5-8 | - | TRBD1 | TGTGCCAGCAGCTCCGGACAGGCCCCACAAGAGACCCAGTACTTC | CASSSGQAPQETQYF
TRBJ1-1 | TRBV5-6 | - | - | TGTGCCAGCAGCTTTACAGGTCTGAACACTGAAGCTTTCTTT | CASSFTGLNTEAFF
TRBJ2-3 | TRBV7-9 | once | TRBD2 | TGTGCCAGTATCTACGGGACTAGCGGGGCTAGCACAGATACGCAGTATTTT | CASIYGTSGASTDTQYF
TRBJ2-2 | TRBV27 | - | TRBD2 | TGTGCCAGCAGCCCGGGACTACCGAACACCGGGGAGCTGTTTTTT | CASSPGLPNTGELFF
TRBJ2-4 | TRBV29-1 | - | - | TGCAGCGTACTAGCCAAAAACATTCAGTACTTC | CSVLAKNIQYF
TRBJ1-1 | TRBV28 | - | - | TGTGCCAGCAGTTTCTTGACCCAGGGGCAAGACACTGAAGCTTTCTTT | CASSFLTQGQDTEAFF